The following is a TCR beta chain sequence with its context. This sample was included in a study of blood T cell repertoires in COVID-19. Repertoires were generated with immunoSEQ multiplex PCR, while TCRdb's copy carries only in-frame clones and drops some. The sample consists of 240,000 or so clones, about nine tenths of them appearing once. Clinical histories supplied by participants themselves formed the basis of cohort assignment. Exposed participants encountered a COVID-19 case during the 2 weeks preceding study entry. The CDR3 totals 12 residues. CDR1 is MDHEN, CDR2 SYDVKM, per germline. The sequencing input was PBMCs or T cells enriched from blood (not recorded which). The chain combines TRBV28 with TRBJ2-7; TRBD2 agrees at 8 bases. This TCR was recovered from a man aged 45-60 years who had been exposed to COVID-19. The DNA for the CDR3 is TGTGCAACGGGGGGGGTTACCTACGAGCAGTACTTC. Protein: CATGGVTYEQYF.